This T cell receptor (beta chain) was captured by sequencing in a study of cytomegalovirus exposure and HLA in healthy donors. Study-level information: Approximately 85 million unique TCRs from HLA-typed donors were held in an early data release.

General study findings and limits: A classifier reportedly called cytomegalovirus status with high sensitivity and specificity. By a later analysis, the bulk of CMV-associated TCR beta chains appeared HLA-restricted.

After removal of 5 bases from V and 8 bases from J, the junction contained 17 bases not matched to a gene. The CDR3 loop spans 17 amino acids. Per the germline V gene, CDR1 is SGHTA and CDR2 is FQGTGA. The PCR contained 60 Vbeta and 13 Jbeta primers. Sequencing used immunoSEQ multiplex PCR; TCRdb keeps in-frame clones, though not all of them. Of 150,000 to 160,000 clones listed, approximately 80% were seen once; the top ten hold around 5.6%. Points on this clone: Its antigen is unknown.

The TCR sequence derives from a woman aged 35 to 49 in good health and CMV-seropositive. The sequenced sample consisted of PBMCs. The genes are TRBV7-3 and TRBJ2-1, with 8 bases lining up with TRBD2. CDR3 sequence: CASSPDPRASGYHEQFF. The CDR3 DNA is TGTGCCAGCAGCCCCGATCCGCGGGCTAGCGGGTACCATGAGCAGTTCTTC.